A single TCR beta chain is shown here with its context. These data belong to a study of T cell responses to AZD1222 COVID-19 vaccine. Data came from immunoSEQ multiplex PCR; TCRdb stores just in-frame clones and leaves some out. This sample has about 140,000 clones, with around nine tenths found just once. Germline CDR1 and CDR2: SEHNR and FQNEAQ (reference sequence). V gave up 5 bases and J gave up 1 base; unmatched junction bases: 13. The CDR3 is made up of 17 amino acids. Sequences were derived from peripheral blood, sampled 28 days after the second AZD1222 dose. This chain uses TRBV7-9 with TRBJ2-5; 7 nucleotides agree with TRBD2. The sequence came from an adult who received the AZD1222 COVID-19 vaccine. CDR3 nucleotides: TGTGCCAGCAGCCACCCTATGGCGGGAGCAGCCCAAGAGACCCAGTACTTC. It specifies CASSHPMAGAAQETQYF. The entire variable domain, with the rest obtained from reference TRBV7-9 and TRBJ2-5, is as follows: DTGVSQNPRHKITKRGQNVTFRCDPISEHNRLYWYRQTLGQGPEFLTYFQNEAQLEKSRLLSDRFSAERPKGSFSTLEIQRTEQGDSAMYLCASSHPMAGAAQETQYFGPGTRLLVL.